The rows below give T cell receptor beta chains drawn from one sample of a study of vaccination effects on CD4 cells after COVID-19. Which antigens these TCRs recognize remains unknown. This table comes from immunoSEQ multiplex PCR, and its TCRdb copy is limited to in-frame clones, with some not included. The sample has more than 20,000 clones; just under 75% are singletons. The material was CD4+ T cells from PBMCs cultured with SARS-CoV-2 spike peptides, obtained before COVID-19 vaccination. These receptors came from a human donor who received a COVID-19 vaccine. The conserved cysteine and the conserved F or W are not part of the CDR3 here. Fields, in order: clone size, J gene, D gene, V gene, CDR3 protein. A D gene is named only where the DNA matches it firmly. Part of the rows lack a size; the others show once, few, many or a class for expanded clones.

>-|TRBJ2-7|-|TRBV7-2
ASSPVSYEQY
>-|TRBJ2-2|-|TRBV2
ASRTGELF
>-|TRBJ1-2|-|TRBV5-1
ASSPSGLNGYT
>-|TRBJ2-5|-|TRBV5-1
ASSSLGVGQETQY
>-|TRBJ1-2|TRBD1|TRBV7-9
ASSLTGGSRSGYT
>-|TRBJ2-5|-|TRBV13
ASSLGPGTRKETQY
>-|TRBJ2-3|-|TRBV3-1/TRBV3-2
ASSPSGNTQY
>-|TRBJ2-3|TRBD2|TRBV7-8
ASSPKREVTDTQY
>-|TRBJ2-7|-|TRBV21-1
ASSQLGAPSVGTYEQY
>-|TRBJ2-7|-|TRBV5-4
ASSPDMDYEQY
>-|TRBJ2-5|TRBD1|TRBV5-1
ASSLQGPWETQY
>-|TRBJ2-5|-|TRBV3-1/TRBV3-2
ASSPSFSGRETQY
>-|TRBJ2-5|TRBD2|TRBV4-2
ASSQDPGGLETQY
>-|TRBJ1-1|-|TRBV13
ASSLSRGHTEAF
>-|TRBJ1-6|-|TRBV9
ASSAHLSSYNSPLH
>-|TRBJ1-1|-|TRBV5-1
ASSLGTVMNTEAF
>-|TRBJ1-2|TRBD1|TRBV6-5
ATSPEDRVYGYT
>-|TRBJ1-5|-|TRBV4-1
ASSALVASNQPQH
>-|TRBJ1-1|-|TRBV21-1
ASSKKGPNTEAF
>-|TRBJ1-4|TRBD1|TRBV7-9
ASSERTGFNEKLF
>-|TRBJ2-7|-|TRBV4-1
ASSQEGAGQNSYEQY
>-|TRBJ1-1|-|TRBV12-3/TRBV12-4
ASREGSGAF
>-|TRBJ1-1|-|TRBV5-1
ASPPEVKNTEAF
>once|TRBJ2-3|TRBD2|TRBV7-6
ASKERGGQGDTQY